This note documents a single T cell receptor (beta chain) sequence. The data are from a study of PD-L1 blockade in urothelial cancer. This CDR3 has 12 residues. V gave up 7 bases and J gave up 1 base; unmatched junction bases: 2. Germline V gene lookup returns CDR1 SQVTM and CDR2 ANQGSEA. Synthetic analogs of TCR templates were spiked into every PCR. The assay was immunoSEQ multiplex PCR, and TCRdb's table has in-frame clones only and misses some. The sample has approximately 32,000 clones, roughly four fifths seen once. Time point indicated: pretreatment peripheral blood. The clonotype comes from a man in his 60s with urothelial cancer. V and J are TRBV29-1 and TRBJ1-1, with 8 positions matching TRBD1. The sample here was PBMCs, taken around atezolizumab (anti-PD-L1) treatment. For the CDR3, the DNA is TGCAGCGCCGGACAGGGGAACACTGAAGCTTTCTTT. It specifies CSAGQGNTEAFF.